What follows are 8 T cell receptor beta chains derived from one specimen sequenced in a study of shared clonotypes between healthy human individuals. Data came from immunoSEQ multiplex PCR; TCRdb stores just in-frame clones and leaves some out. The profile covers 950,000 to 1,100,000 clones, with roughly 74% appearing a single time and roughly 0.61% taken by the ten largest. The sample comprised memory CD4+ T cells from PBMCs. Described subset: CD45RA-negative fraction. These receptors all come from a young man in good health. Some clones in this sample may be carry-over from other donors' samples.

The rearrangement uses TRBV28 and TRBJ2-3; maybe TRBD2 (6 bases). Germline V CDR1 and CDR2: MDHEN, SYDVKM. The CDR3 has 15 amino acids. Trimming stripped 6 bases from V and 1 base from J, with 14 bases between. The CDR3 coding sequence is TGTGCCAGCAGCCCATGGAGGGATGGCACAGATACGCAGTATTTT. It encodes CASSPWRDGTDTQYF.

This clone appeared a few times. This is likely an artifact of a read error, given a far larger clone one base away. Other DNA variants within this sample encode the same CDR3. The V call is TRBV30, the J call TRBJ1-1; D unclear. The V gene lost 3 bases and the J gene lost 6 bases, with 14 bases spanning the gap. Germline V CDR1 and CDR2: GTSNPN, SVGIG (reference sequence). The CDR3 length is 13 residues. The chain's CDR3 is CAWSVLLRSEAFF. The CDR3 nucleotides are TGTGCCTGGAGCGTACTGTTAAGGTCTGAAGCTTTCTTT.

This rearrangement joins TRBV6-6 to TRBJ1-5; D is undetermined. In germline, CDR1 is MNHNY, CDR2 SVGAGI (reference sequence). V lost 2 bases, J lost 5 bases, and 16 bases lay in between. The CDR3 covers 16 residues. The CDR3 sequence is CASSYLSRGWDQPQHF. The CDR3 DNA follows: TGTGCCAGCAGTTACCTGTCCCGGGGTTGGGATCAGCCCCAGCATTTT.

V is TRBV27 and J is TRBJ2-7; no clear D. The ends were cut back, 6 bases at V and 4 bases at J, with 16 bases in the middle. Germline V gene lookup returns CDR1 MNHEY and CDR2 SMNVEV (reference sequence). This CDR3 comprises 14 residues. CDR3 loop: CASSYRWETYEQYF. In DNA form, the CDR3 reads TGTGCCAGCAGCTACAGATGGGAAACTTACGAGCAGTACTTC.

The chain has TRBV7-3 and TRBJ1-3; a possible D gene is TRBD1 (5 bases). The CDR3 spans 16 residues. The V and J ends lost 1 base and 0 bases respectively, with 10 bases between them. CDR1 is SGHTA and CDR2 is FQGTGA in the germline V gene. The CDR3 is CASSLSGANSGNTIYF. The CDR3 coding sequence is TGTGCCAGCAGCTTAAGTGGGGCCAACTCTGGAAACACCATATATTTT. Together with reference TRBV7-3 and TRBJ1-3, the CDR3 gives the full variable domain: GAGVSQTPSNKVTEKGKYVELRCDPISGHTALYWYRQSLGQGPEFLIYFQGTGAADDSGLPNDRFFAVRPEGSVSTLKIQRTERGDSAVYLCASSLSGANSGNTIYFGEGSWLTVV.

This clone was seen ten or more times. This sequence joins TRBV5-6 and TRBJ1-5, with 7 bases fitting TRBD1. From germline, CDR1 is SGHDT and CDR2 YYEEEE. The V gene end was trimmed by 4 bases and the J gene end by 6 bases; junction bases not matched to a gene: 22. The length of the CDR3 is 19 residues. The CDR3 sequence is CASSPPRTSPSRGSQPQHF. The DNA of the CDR3 is TGTGCCAGCAGCCCACCCCGGACAAGTCCTAGCAGGGGGAGTCAGCCCCAGCATTTT.

This clone was counted a few times. V gene TRBV18 combines with J gene TRBJ2-7; the D is unclear. Trimming took off 3 bases at V and 4 bases at J, with 13 bases between the two ends. The germline CDR1 and CDR2 sequences are KGHSH and LQKENI. This CDR3 has 14 amino acids. The CDR3 bases are TGTGCCAGCTCACCCGGCGTGGATTCTTACGAGCAGTACTTC. This sequence encodes CASSPGVDSYEQYF.

For the CDR3, the DNA is TGTGCCAGCAGCCCGGGGGGCAGCAAGGAAAAACTGTTTTTT. It specifies CASSPGGSKEKLFF. J is TRBJ1-4 and V is TRBV7-2, with a possible D match to TRBD1 (6 bases). CDR1 is SGHTA, CDR2 FQGNSA, per germline. The CDR3 sequence is 14 residues long. Trimming took off 5 bases at V and 8 bases at J, with 15 bases between the two ends.